This T cell receptor (beta chain) was sequenced during a study of blood T cells in healthy people across ages. Study observations and caveats: In long-lived donors, naive CD4+ cell counts and diversity exceeded those of aged donors. Possibly, changes in expanded clonotypes were confounded because donor CMV status was unknown.

Details on this clonotype: The antigen remains undetermined.

Germline loops: CDR1 SGHTA, CDR2 FQGNSA. Trimming took 2 bases from V and 0 from J; bases not matched to a gene: 7. The CDR3 runs to 17 residues. Donor samples were obtained from healthy Caucasian individuals from Russia, aged about 6 to 95. Primed by a sample-barcoded 5' primer and a J-beta primer mix, a second PCR proceeded for 7 to 11 cycles. TCRdb re-derived calls from the 5' RACE reads in MiXCR, one entry per CDR3 protein. The table lists 1.5 million to 2 million distinct CDR3 sequences, 49% of them singletons, with 2% to 2.5% in the top ten. Sample: blood. This clonotype was obtained from a middle-aged woman in good health. The gene calls are TRBV7-2 and TRBJ2-4; 7 nucleotides match TRBD1. The DNA of the CDR3 is TGTGCCAGCAGCTTACTTCCCCAGGGGGTAGCCAAAAACATTCAGTACTTC. Protein product: CASSLLPQGVAKNIQYF.